The 9 T cell receptor beta chains given below trace back to one sample, sequenced in a study of early T cells in non-severe SARS-CoV-2 infection. TCRdb re-called the 5' RACE reads through MiXCR, storing one row per CDR3 protein. The sample includes tens of thousands of distinct CDR3 sequences, 7% to 10% of them seen just once. The sample taken for sequencing was whole blood. The receptors were sampled from an adult who was a healthcare worker with PCR-confirmed SARS-CoV-2 infection or an uninfected control (not recorded which).

This clonotype appeared many times. V and J are TRBV6-2 or TRBV6-3 and TRBJ2-7, with 12 bases aligning to TRBD1. The V gene's germline CDR1 is MNHEY and CDR2 SVGEGT. After removal of 7 bases from V and 6 bases from J, the junction contained 7 bases not matched to a gene. The CDR3 contains 14 residues. The CDR3 sequence is CASTEGDRGLEQYF. For the CDR3, the DNA is TGTGCCAGCACCGAGGGGGACAGGGGGCTCGAGCAGTACTTC.

This clonotype was seen at least ten times. The chain employs TRBV7-3 and TRBJ2-3, with D unclear. Germline V CDR1 and CDR2: SGHTA, FQGTGA. The ends were cut back, 2 bases at V and 6 bases at J, with 9 bases in the middle. The CDR3 extends over 13 amino acids. In nucleotides, the CDR3 is TGTGCCAGCAGCTTAGTTCGGTCGGATACGCAGTATTTT. This codes for CASSLVRSDTQYF.

Ten or more counts support this clonotype. The chain recombines TRBV20-1 with TRBJ2-5; 14 bases are shared with TRBD2. The CDR3 consists of 14 residues. Germline V gene data show CDR1 as DFQATT and CDR2 as SNEGSKA (reference sequence). Losses at the gene ends were 5 bases for V and 5 bases for J; bases not matched to a gene: 4. The CDR3 bases are TGCAGTGCTGGGACTAGCGGGAGCTGGGAGACCCAGTACTTC. Amino acid sequence: CSAGTSGSWETQYF.

In the case of this clonotype: A much larger clone lies one base from this, so it may be a read error. This chain uses TRBV11-1 with TRBJ2-1, with D possibly matching TRBD2 (5 bases). The CDR3 totals 13 residues. CDR1 SGHAT and CDR2 FQDESV come from the germline V gene (reference sequence). V lost 4 bases and J 3 bases, leaving 7 bases between the germline ends. This CDR3 reads CASSSGFYNEQFF. CDR3 DNA sequence: TGTGCCAGCAGCTCGGGATTCTACAATGAGCAGTTCTTC.

This clonotype was recorded at least ten times. The gene calls are TRBV6-2 or TRBV6-3 and TRBJ2-5; no reliable D call. CDR1 is MNHEY and CDR2 is SVGEGT in the germline V gene. The CDR3 is 12 amino acids. Deletions cut 5 bases from V and 2 bases from J, with 6 bases between. CDR3 DNA: TGTGCCAGCAGTATCTTTCAAGAGACCCAGTACTTC. Translating gives CASSIFQETQYF.

The rearrangement uses TRBV6-6 and TRBJ2-7; TRBD1 might be the D (5 bases). V lost 2 bases, J lost 4 bases, and 24 bases lay in between. CDR3 length: 18 amino acids. Germline V CDR1 and CDR2: MNHNY, SVGAGI (reference sequence). CDR3 region: CASSYPPGLGAMGYEQYF. The CDR3 nucleotides are TGTGCCAGCAGTTACCCTCCAGGGCTAGGGGCCATGGGGTACGAGCAGTACTTC.

There are a few counts of this clonotype. A much larger clone differs by one base, so this may be a read error. V is TRBV11-2 and J is TRBJ2-3, with D unresolved. The CDR3 runs to 13 residues. The V end was cut by 5 bases, the J end by 0 bases, with 6 bases between. Germline V gene sequence: CDR1 SGHAT, CDR2 FQNNGV. The CDR3 loop is CASSHLSTDTQYF. The CDR3 region has the DNA TGTGCCAGCAGCCACCTAAGCACAGATACGCAGTATTTT. Looking up the rest from reference TRBV11-2 and TRBJ2-3 gives the full variable domain: EAGVAQSPRYKIIEKRQSVAFWCNPISGHATLYWYQQILGQGPKLLIQFQNNGVVDDSQLPKDRFSAERLKGVDSTLKIQPAKLEDSAVYLCASSHLSTDTQYFGPGTRLTVL.

This clonotype has more than one count but fewer than ten. The chain is built from TRBV5-5 and TRBJ2-2, with TRBD2 matching over 10 bases. The CDR3 is 17 amino acids. The germline gives CDR1 SGHKS, CDR2 YYEKEE (reference sequence). J gave up 1 base and V 4 bases, and 7 bases lay outside the gene matches. The CDR3 region has the DNA TGTGCCAGCAGCCTACTACTAGCGGGGAAGAACACCGGGGAGCTGTTTTTT. Translated: CASSLLLAGKNTGELFF.

This clonotype was observed once. The V gene is TRBV20-1, the J gene TRBJ2-2, with D perhaps assigned TRBD1 or TRBD2 (5 bases each). CDR3 length equals 14 residues. With 3 bases removed from V and 4 bases from J, the gap between germline ends came to 12 bases. Germline CDR1 reads DFQATT; CDR2 reads SNEGSKA (reference sequence). In nucleotides, the CDR3 is TGCAGTGCTAGCCCCCGGGGCGGCACCGGGGAGCTGTTTTTT. Its protein is CSASPRGGTGELFF.